Below, one T cell receptor (beta chain) is given with its context. In the original workflow: From reference gene primer amplification, estimates of nucleated cell counts were derived. Method: immunoSEQ multiplex PCR; TCRdb's copy keeps in-frame clones and lacks some. V, J and clone size are those of that table, while D and trimming were read from the DNA. This sample has about 180,000 clones, with approximately 85% found just once. The V gene's germline CDR1 is LNHDA and CDR2 SQIVND (reference sequence). V trimming: 6 bases; J trimming: 0 bases; junction bases outside the gene matches: 6. The CDR3 consists of 15 residues. The source of the sample is a study of blood T cell repertoires in COVID-19. Overall study context: The United States, Italy and Spain provided the acute and convalescent COVID-19 samples. From T cells, B-cell-depleted T cells, or PBMCs came the material, which was cDNA or gDNA.

The specimen sequenced was peripheral blood. The chain uses TRBV19 and TRBJ2-7; the match to TRBD2 covers 9 bases. The sequence was collected from a human donor with active or convalescent COVID-19. The donor label of this sample is uncertain. Here the CDR3 reads CASRSSGAASYEQYF. Here the CDR3 DNA reads TGTGCCAGTAGATCTAGCGGGGCTGCCTCCTACGAGCAGTACTTC.